This paragraph covers one T cell receptor beta chain sequence. The germline gives CDR1 MDHEN, CDR2 SYDVKM. CDR3 size: 13 residues. V was pared by 10 bases and J by 4 bases, with 16 bases between. These data originate in a study of T cells of healthy individuals. MiXCR, run by TCRdb on the 5' RACE reads, gives a single entry per CDR3 protein. The sample lists nearly 100,000 distinct CDR3 sequences; about 16% were seen once. The receptor comes from a human donor in good health. The V call is TRBV28, the J call TRBJ1-1; TRBD1 is a possible D gene (6 bases). CDR3 DNA sequence: TGTGCCATTCTCGGGGGCAGGGGCACTGAAGCTTTCTTT. Its protein is CAILGGRGTEAFF.